These 25 T cell receptor beta chains were all obtained from the same sample, sequenced in a study of blood T cell repertoires in COVID-19. Sequencing used immunoSEQ multiplex PCR; TCRdb keeps in-frame clones, though not all of them. This table has over 75,000 clones, 75% to 85% appearing once. The sequencing input was peripheral blood. These receptor sequences come from a woman between 65 and 79 years old with acute or convalescent COVID-19.

The chain carries TRBV2 and TRBJ2-1, with D possibly being TRBD2 (5 bases). From germline, CDR1 is SNHLY and CDR2 FYNNEI. The ends were cut back, 7 bases at V and 4 bases at J, with 14 bases in the middle. The CDR3 loop spans 14 amino acids. Written as DNA, the CDR3 is TGTGCCAGCACCGTAGAAGCGGAGTACAATGAGCAGTTCTTC. Its translation: CASTVEAEYNEQFF.

This clone was observed once. This chain uses TRBV5-1 with TRBJ2-5, with D perhaps TRBD1 (5 bases). The CDR3 has 14 amino acids. V was clipped by 4 bases and J by 5 bases, with 15 bases between them. CDR1 is SGHRS, CDR2 YFSETQ, per germline. The CDR3 protein is CASSQVLGQETQYF. Here the CDR3 DNA reads TGCGCCAGCAGCCAGGTCCTGGGGCAGGAGACCCAGTACTTC. Full variable domain (missing parts from reference TRBV5-1 and TRBJ2-5): KAGVTQTPRYLIKTRGQQVTLSCSPISGHRSVSWYQQTPGQGLQFLFEYFSETQRNKGNFPGRFSGRQFSNSRSEMNVSTLELGDSALYLCASSQVLGQETQYFGPGTRLLVL.

The chain combines TRBV18 with TRBJ2-3; D is undetermined. With 2 bases removed from V and 1 base from J, the gap between germline ends came to 4 bases. CDR1 is KGHSH and CDR2 is LQKENI in the germline V gene. This CDR3 spans 13 amino acids. The CDR3 region has the DNA TGTGCCAGCTCACCAGCAGGCACAGATACGCAGTATTTT. The encoded protein is CASSPAGTDTQYF.

This clone was detected a few times. The genes are TRBV3-1 (or the pseudogene TRBV3-2) and TRBJ2-7; a weak D match, TRBD2 (6 bases). The germline V and J ends were trimmed by 1 base and 3 bases, with 16 bases remaining between them. Germline values: CDR1 LGHDT, CDR2 YNNKEL (reference sequence). The CDR3 spans 16 residues. The CDR3 reads CASSQAVTRGNYEQYF. The CDR3 DNA reads as TGTGCCAGCAGCCAAGCGGTTACGCGGGGCAACTACGAGCAGTACTTC.

The V gene is TRBV25-1, the J gene TRBJ1-3; possibly TRBD1 for D (5 bases). Trimming removed 3 bases from V and 0 bases from J, with 9 bases in between. This CDR3 is built from 15 residues. Germline assignment: CDR1 MGHDK and CDR2 SYGVNS. The CDR3 sequence is CASSDSTDSGNTIYF. In DNA, the CDR3 is TGTGCCAGCAGTGATTCGACAGACTCTGGAAACACCATATATTTT. The variable domain in full, with the rest retrieved from reference TRBV25-1 and TRBJ1-3, is EADIYQTPRYLVIGTGKKITLECSQTMGHDKMYWYQQDPGMELHLIHYSYGVNSTEKGDLSSESTVSRIRTEHFPLTLESARPSHTSQYLCASSDSTDSGNTIYFGEGSWLTVV.

The rearrangement links TRBV7-2 to TRBJ2-1; 8 nucleotides match TRBD1. V gave up 0 bases and J gave up 5 bases; unmatched junction bases: 12. The CDR3 spans 18 residues. The germline CDR1 and CDR2 sequences are SGHTA and FQGNSA. The CDR3 DNA follows: TGTGCCAGCAGCTTAGCCCTGGACAGGGTCGGGCTAAACAATGAGCAGTTCTTC. Its translation: CASSLALDRVGLNNEQFF.

The J gene is TRBJ2-3, the V gene TRBV9; possibly TRBD2 for D (7 bases). Trimming cost V 2 bases and J 0 bases, with 13 bases left between them. Germline CDR1 SGDLS, CDR2 YYNGEE. CDR3 length: 16 residues. The CDR3 nucleotides are TGTGCCAGCAGCGTCTTGAGGGGGGGTAGCACAGATACGCAGTATTTT. Its protein is CASSVLRGGSTDTQYF.

The genes are TRBV6-6 and TRBJ2-2; tentative D call: TRBD2 (5 bases). The CDR3 loop spans 15 amino acids. In germline, CDR1 is MNHNY, CDR2 SVGAGI (reference sequence). V lost 2 bases, J lost 4 bases, and 11 bases lay in between. The CDR3 nucleotides read TGTGCCAGCAGTTACCGGCGCGAGGGCACCGGGGAGCTGTTTTTT. It is translated as CASSYRREGTGELFF.

V gene TRBV5-1 combines with J gene TRBJ2-3, with 9 bases identical to TRBD2. Germline values: CDR1 SGHRS, CDR2 YFSETQ. V was pared by 1 base and J by 6 bases, with 3 bases of the junction left unmatched. The CDR3 has 14 amino acids. The CDR3 reads CASSLPSGIDTQYF. CDR3 DNA sequence: TGCGCCAGCAGCTTGCCTAGCGGGATCGATACGCAGTATTTT.

The chain links TRBV20-1 to TRBJ1-2, with TRBD1 identical over 7 bases. Looked up from germline, CDR1 is DFQATT and CDR2 is SNEGSKA (reference sequence). J was trimmed by 8 bases and V by 5 bases; bases with no gene match: 5. This CDR3 region has 11 residues. This CDR3 reads CSAWDSGGYTF. In nucleotides, the CDR3 is TGCAGTGCTTGGGACAGTGGGGGCTACACCTTC.

The chain combines TRBV19 with TRBJ2-2; D perhaps matches TRBD1 (5 bases). Trimming stripped 1 base from V and 0 bases from J, with 9 bases between. The germline CDR1 and CDR2 sequences are LNHDA and SQIVND (reference sequence). The CDR3 sequence is 16 residues long. CDR3 in amino acids: CASSIGSGPNTGELFF. The CDR3 DNA reads TGTGCCAGTAGTATAGGATCAGGGCCGAACACCGGGGAGCTGTTTTTT.

The J gene is TRBJ2-2, the V gene TRBV2, with 10 bases fitting TRBD2. J gave up 4 bases and V 5 bases, and 4 bases lay outside the gene matches. Germline V gene data show CDR1 as SNHLY and CDR2 as FYNNEI. The CDR3 sequence is 15 residues long. CDR3 bases: TGTGCCAGCAGTCCCCAGCGGGGGGGCACCGGGGAGCTGTTTTTT. This codes for CASSPQRGGTGELFF.

This clone was recorded once. The chain links TRBV12-3 or TRBV12-4 to TRBJ2-5; D may be TRBD1 (6 bases). The CDR3 is 13 amino acids. V lost 6 bases and J 5 bases, leaving 13 bases between the germline ends. The chain's CDR3 is CASSPDSGETQYF. The CDR3 DNA sequence: TGTGCCAGCAGCCCGGACAGTGGGGAGACCCAGTACTTC.

This clone was recorded only once. The V call is TRBV6-2 or TRBV6-3, the J call TRBJ1-2, with D tentatively TRBD1 (5 bases). This CDR3 spans 16 amino acids. The germline V and J ends were trimmed by 7 bases and 4 bases, with 22 bases remaining between them. Germline CDR1 MNHEY, CDR2 SVGEGT. The CDR3 sequence: CASTPEGTPPFYGYTF. In nucleotides, the CDR3 is TGTGCCAGCACCCCGGAGGGGACCCCACCGTTCTATGGCTACACCTTC.

The chain uses TRBV10-1 and TRBJ1-1, with 9 bases aligning to TRBD1. Looked up from germline, CDR1 is WNHNN and CDR2 is SYGVQD (reference sequence). V was clipped by 0 bases and J by 1 base; unmatched bases: 9. The CDR3 spans 18 residues. CDR3 DNA sequence: TGCGCCAGCAGTGAGTCGACGGGACAGGGATTCAAGAACACTGAAGCTTTCTTT. Translated, it gives CASSESTGQGFKNTEAFF.

The rearrangement joins TRBV6-2 or TRBV6-3 to TRBJ1-5; perhaps TRBD1 as D (5 bases). Germline loops: CDR1 MNHEY, CDR2 SVGEGT. Between the trimmed V and J ends, which lost 2 bases and 4 bases, there was a span of 12 bases. This CDR3 has 15 residues. This CDR3 is CASSYLGQGNQPQHF. The CDR3, as DNA: TGTGCCAGCAGTTACCTGGGCCAGGGAAATCAGCCCCAGCATTTT.

This chain links TRBV7-8 with TRBJ2-7, with 14 bases matching TRBD2. The junction had 3 bases not matched to a gene; V was cut back by 4 bases and J by 1 base. The CDR3 length is 16 residues. Germline CDR1 and CDR2: SGHVS and FQNEAQ. The DNA of the CDR3 is TGTGCCAGCAGCTCCCGACTAGCGGGGGGGTCCTACGAGCAGTACTTC. It yields the protein CASSSRLAGGSYEQYF.

The chain uses TRBV9 and TRBJ1-1, with 7 bases identical to TRBD1. Unmatched junction bases numbered 11, after V lost 0 bases and J lost 6 bases. The CDR3 is made up of 16 amino acids. CDR1 SGDLS and CDR2 YYNGEE come from the germline V gene. The CDR3 region has the DNA TGTGCCAGCAGCGTAGCGGGAGGGGGCTATATCGCTGAAGCTTTCTTT. Amino acid sequence: CASSVAGGGYIAEAFF. The full variable domain, completed using reference TRBV9 and TRBJ1-1, is DSGVTQTPKHLITATGQRVTLRCSPRSGDLSVYWYQQSLDQGLQFLIQYYNGEERAKGNILERFSAQQFPDLHSELNLSSLELGDSALYFCASSVAGGGYIAEAFFGQGTRLTVV.

The rearrangement uses TRBV2 and TRBJ1-2; TRBD1 aligns across 9 bases. The CDR3 is made up of 15 amino acids. Germline V lookup: CDR1 SNHLY, CDR2 FYNNEI. J lost 9 bases, V lost 7 bases, and 15 bases had no gene match. For the CDR3, the DNA is TGTGCCAGCAATCCCCGGTCCGGGACAGGGACGAGCTACACCTTC. Translation: CASNPRSGTGTSYTF. The full variable domain, its missing parts supplied by reference TRBV2 and TRBJ1-2, is EPEVTQTPSHQVTQMGQEVILRCVPISNHLYFYWYRQILGQKVEFLVSFYNNEISEKSEIFDDQFSVERPDGSNFTLKIRSTKLEDSAMYFCASNPRSGTGTSYTFGSGTRLTVV.

This clone has just one count. V gene TRBV5-4 combines with J gene TRBJ1-2; the D gene is possibly TRBD1 (6 bases). The CDR3 has 15 amino acids. V was clipped by 3 bases and J by 7 bases, with 19 bases between them. Germline CDR1 reads SGHNT; CDR2 reads YYREEE (reference sequence). CDR3 nucleotides: TGTGCCAGCAGCTCTATTACAGGGATTGTAGGTGGCTACACCTTC. This translates into CASSSITGIVGGYTF.

The chain carries TRBV19 and TRBJ1-5; TRBD1 matches 7 bases. The CDR3 extends over 15 amino acids. V was pared by 1 base and J by 1 base, with 1 base of the junction left unmatched. Germline CDR1 reads LNHDA; CDR2 reads SQIVND (reference sequence). The CDR3 coding sequence is TGTGCCAGTAGTATAGGCAGGGGGAGCAATCAGCCCCAGCATTTT. Residues: CASSIGRGSNQPQHF.

The rearrangement links TRBV4-1 to TRBJ2-3, with 13 bases that match TRBD2. After removal of 0 bases from V and 5 bases from J, the junction contained 8 bases not matched to a gene. CDR1 is MGHRA, CDR2 YSYEKL, per germline. The CDR3 runs to 18 residues. The DNA of the CDR3 is TGCGCCAGCAGCCAAGATCAAACTAGCGGGAGGGCCGAAGATACGCAGTATTTT. Its protein product is CASSQDQTSGRAEDTQYF.

The chain recombines TRBV11-2 with TRBJ2-7, with 9 bases identical to TRBD2. Germline loops: CDR1 SGHAT, CDR2 FQNNGV. The CDR3 is made up of 18 amino acids. The junction had 9 bases not matched to a gene; V was cut back by 0 bases and J by 0 bases. The CDR3 nucleotides are TGTGCCAGCAGCTTAGATGGAGTAGGGACTAGCCACTCCTACGAGCAGTACTTC. Amino acid sequence: CASSLDGVGTSHSYEQYF.

The chain uses TRBV7-9 and TRBJ2-2; TRBD1 might be the D (5 bases). CDR3 length equals 14 residues. Germline V gene sequence: CDR1 SEHNR, CDR2 FQNEAQ (reference sequence). The V and J ends lost 6 bases and 6 bases respectively, with 14 bases between them. CDR3 sequence reads: CASSPQGGAGELFF. The CDR3 DNA sequence: TGTGCCAGCAGTCCCCAGGGTGGGGCCGGGGAGCTGTTTTTT.

The V and J genes are TRBV7-9 and TRBJ1-2; 7 bases fit TRBD1. The CDR3 has 14 residues. V lost 2 bases to trimming and J lost 7 bases; unmatched junction nucleotides: 7. From germline, CDR1 is SEHNR and CDR2 FQNEAQ (reference sequence). Written as DNA, the CDR3 is TGTGCCAGCAGCTTACCCACAGGGGCGGGTGGCTACACCTTC. Translating gives CASSLPTGAGGYTF.